A single sample is the source of the 16 T cell receptor beta chains below, sequenced in a study of blood T cell repertoires in COVID-19. Measured with immunoSEQ multiplex PCR; TCRdb has only the in-frame clones, and not every one. The repertoire has 17,000 or so clones, 87% of them found once; the top ten carry around 17%. Specimen: peripheral blood. The receptors derive from a middle-aged man with active COVID-19.

This chain joins TRBV9 and TRBJ1-4; 7 nucleotides line up with TRBD1. V gave up 4 bases and J gave up 5 bases; unmatched junction bases: 8. This CDR3 comprises 15 residues. The V gene's germline CDR1 is SGDLS and CDR2 YYNGEE. The CDR3 DNA is TGTGCCAGCAGCACGCGACAGGGATTAAATGAAAAACTGTTTTTT. Its protein product is CASSTRQGLNEKLFF.

The gene calls are TRBV5-6 and TRBJ2-7, with TRBD2 as a possible D gene (5 bases). Germline lookup yields CDR1 SGHDT and CDR2 YYEEEE. The CDR3 is 13 amino acids. V gave up 5 bases and J gave up 2 bases, with 11 bases separating them. Here the CDR3 DNA reads TGTGCCAGCAGGTTCACGGGGACCTACGAGCAGTACTTC. Its translation is CASRFTGTYEQYF.

V usage is TRBV4-3 and J usage is TRBJ2-1; 7 nucleotides align to TRBD1. This CDR3 is 13 amino acids long. Germline V lookup: CDR1 LGHNA, CDR2 YSLEER. The V and J ends lost 1 base and 13 bases, in that order; junction bases with no gene match: 7. CDR3 nucleotides: TGCGCCAGCAGCCAAGTCAGGGGGTTGGAACAGTTCTTC. It is translated as CASSQVRGLEQFF.

This rearrangement joins TRBV5-5 to TRBJ2-1, with a possible D match to TRBD2 (5 bases). V was shortened by 0 bases and J by 4 bases, with 11 bases between the two germline ends. The CDR3 extends over 15 amino acids. CDR1 is SGHKS, CDR2 YYEKEE, per germline (reference sequence). CDR3 loop: CASSLASGNYNEQFF. CDR3 nucleotide sequence: TGTGCCAGCAGCTTGGCCAGCGGAAATTACAATGAGCAGTTCTTC.

The chain is built from TRBV7-9 and TRBJ2-7, with D uncertain. V lost 1 base, J lost 7 bases, and 14 bases lay in between. CDR1 is SEHNR, CDR2 FQNEAQ, per germline (reference sequence). The CDR3 is made up of 14 amino acids. CDR3 in amino acids: CASSLVRAPREQYF. The CDR3 region has the DNA TGTGCCAGCAGCTTAGTCCGCGCGCCTAGGGAGCAGTACTTC.

This chain connects TRBV6-2 or TRBV6-3 to TRBJ1-5; 7 nucleotides agree with TRBD1. The CDR3 has 14 residues. The junction had 1 base not matched to a gene; V was cut back by 5 bases and J by 0 bases. Germline V CDR1 and CDR2: MNHEY, SVGEGT. The CDR3: CASSRDSSNQPQHF. The CDR3 DNA sequence: TGTGCCAGCAGTAGGGACAGTAGCAATCAGCCCCAGCATTTT.

This chain uses TRBV3-1 (or the pseudogene TRBV3-2) with TRBJ1-3, with 7 positions matching TRBD1. The CDR3 consists of 16 residues. After removal of 4 bases from V and 2 bases from J, the junction contained 8 bases not matched to a gene. Germline lookup yields CDR1 LGHDT and CDR2 YNNKEL (reference sequence). The CDR3 DNA sequence: TGTGCCAGCAGCCTACGGTCGACAGGGACTGGAAACACCATATATTTT. It specifies CASSLRSTGTGNTIYF.

This chain links TRBV7-3 with TRBJ2-3; D unresolved. The CDR3 length is 14 residues. V was clipped by 5 bases and J by 4 bases, with 13 bases between them. CDR1 SGHTA and CDR2 FQGTGA come from the germline V gene. CDR3 in amino acids: CASSPTGRSDTQYF. The CDR3, as DNA: TGTGCCAGCAGCCCTACTGGGCGCTCAGATACGCAGTATTTT.

Note on this clone: One junction end does not reproduce the germline sequence, and a read error may be involved. This chain joins TRBV20-1 and TRBJ2-7, with 10 nucleotides matching TRBD2. CDR1 and CDR2 from the germline V gene are DFQATT and SNEGSKA (reference sequence). The CDR3 totals 12 residues. The CDR3 region has the DNA TGCAGTGCTAGTTTAGGTGCTAGCGGGGGTTCTTTC. Encoded protein: CSASLGASGGSF.

V gene TRBV2 combines with J gene TRBJ2-1; 9 nucleotides align to TRBD2. V lost 6 bases, J lost 10 bases, and 7 bases stayed unmatched. Germline-derived CDR1 and CDR2 are SNHLY and FYNNEI. The CDR3 is made up of 13 amino acids. The CDR3 region has the DNA TGTGCCAGCAGCGGGGAGGCGGGAGGGGAGCAGTTCTTC. This encodes CASSGEAGGEQFF.

The chain joins TRBV11-2 to TRBJ2-5, with 8 bases aligning to TRBD1. V was pared by 1 base and J by 9 bases, with 7 bases of the junction left unmatched. This CDR3 is 14 amino acids long. The germline V gene encodes CDR1 SGHAT and CDR2 FQNNGV. As DNA, the CDR3 is TGTGCCAGCAGCTTAGCAGGGGGCGAATTGGCCCAGTACTTC. As protein: CASSLAGGELAQYF.

The chain employs TRBV10-1 and TRBJ2-7; a possible D gene is TRBD2 (5 bases). CDR3 length: 16 residues. The germline V gene encodes CDR1 WNHNN and CDR2 SYGVQD (reference sequence). V was trimmed by 7 bases and J by 3 bases, leaving 22 bases between them. The CDR3 coding sequence is TGCGCCAGCAAGATGCTCACGGGATCCCACCACTACGAGCAGTACTTC. It specifies CASKMLTGSHHYEQYF.

DNA of the CDR3: TGTGCCAGCAGCTTAGTTATGGGGCCAGGGGAGCAGTTCTTC. Amino acid sequence: CASSLVMGPGEQFF. This rearrangement joins TRBV11-3 to TRBJ2-1, with D maybe TRBD1 (5 bases). The V and J ends lost 1 base and 10 bases respectively, with 14 bases between them. CDR1 SGHNT and CDR2 YENEEA come from the germline V gene. CDR3 length: 14 residues.

The chain recombines TRBV2 with TRBJ2-7, with 8 bases fitting TRBD1. This CDR3 has 16 amino acids. Unmatched junction bases numbered 12, after V lost 6 bases and J lost 2 bases. Per germline, CDR1 SNHLY and CDR2 FYNNEI. The CDR3 sequence: CASRALRQGPTYEQYF. The CDR3 region has the DNA TGTGCCAGCAGAGCGTTGAGACAGGGGCCGACCTACGAGCAGTACTTC.

This clone was seen a handful of times. The rearrangement links TRBV4-1 to TRBJ1-2; TRBD1 is a possible D gene (6 bases). Trimming removed 4 bases at V and 2 bases at J, with 11 bases between. CDR1 and CDR2 (germline): MGHRA, YSYEKL. CDR3 length: 14 residues. As DNA, the CDR3 is TGCGCCAGCAGCCGACCCGGGACAAACTATGGCTACACCTTC. This gives the protein CASSRPGTNYGYTF.

This rearrangement joins TRBV6-1 to TRBJ2-2; possibly TRBD2 for D (6 bases). V lost 3 bases to trimming and J lost 6 bases, with 14 bases between them. The CDR3 loop spans 15 amino acids. Germline values: CDR1 MNHNS, CDR2 SASEGT. CDR3 DNA: TGTGCCAGCAGTGAGTCTCAAGGAGGGTCCGGGGAGCTGTTTTTT. Protein sequence: CASSESQGGSGELFF.